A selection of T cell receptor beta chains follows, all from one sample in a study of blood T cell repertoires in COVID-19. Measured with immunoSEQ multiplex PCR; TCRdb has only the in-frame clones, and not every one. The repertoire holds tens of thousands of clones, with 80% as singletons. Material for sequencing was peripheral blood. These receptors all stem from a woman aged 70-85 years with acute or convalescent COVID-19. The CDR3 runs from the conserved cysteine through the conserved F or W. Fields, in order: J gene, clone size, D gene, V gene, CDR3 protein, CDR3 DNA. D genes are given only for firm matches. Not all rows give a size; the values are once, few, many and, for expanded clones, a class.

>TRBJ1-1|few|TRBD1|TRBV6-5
CASSYTRQGSAFF
TGTGCCAGCAGTTACACGAGACAGGGCTCGGCTTTCTTT
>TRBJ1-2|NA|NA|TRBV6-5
CASSYIQGSNYGYTF
TGTGCCAGCAGTTATATACAGGGTTCTAACTATGGCTACACCTTC
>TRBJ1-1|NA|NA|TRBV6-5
CASSPSNTEAFF
TGTGCCAGCAGTCCGTCGAACACTGAAGCTTTCTTT
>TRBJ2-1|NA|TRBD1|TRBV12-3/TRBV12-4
CASSLGTANEQFF
TGTGCCAGCAGCCTCGGGACAGCCAATGAGCAGTTCTTC
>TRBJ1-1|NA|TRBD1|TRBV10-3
CAISGRFTGGNTEAFF
TGTGCCATCAGTGGCCGATTTACAGGGGGTAACACTGAAGCTTTCTTT
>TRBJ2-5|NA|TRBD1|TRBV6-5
CASSRDRGGRETQYF
TGTGCCAGCAGTAGGGACAGGGGAGGTCGGGAGACCCAGTACTTC
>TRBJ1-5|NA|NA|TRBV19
CASSKGGGFNQPQHF
TGTGCCAGTAGTAAAGGGGGGGGATTCAATCAGCCCCAGCATTTT
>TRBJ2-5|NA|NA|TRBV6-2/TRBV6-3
CASSEMGPVKETQYF
TGTGCCAGCAGTGAGATGGGCCCAGTTAAAGAGACCCAGTACTTC
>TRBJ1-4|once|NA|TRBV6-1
CASSEVGTVYEKLFF
TGTGCCAGCAGTGAAGTCGGGACTGTGTATGAAAAACTGTTTTTT
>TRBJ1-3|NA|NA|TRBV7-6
CASSLAGFSGNTIYF
TGTGCCAGCAGCTTAGCGGGCTTCTCTGGAAACACCATATATTTT
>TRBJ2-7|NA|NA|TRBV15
CATSPNSETSYEQYF
TGTGCCACCAGCCCAAACTCCGAGACTTCCTACGAGCAGTACTTC
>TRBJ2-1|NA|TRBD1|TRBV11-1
CASSSDRAQFF
TGTGCCAGCAGCTCGGACAGGGCTCAGTTCTTC
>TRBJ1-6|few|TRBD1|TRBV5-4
CASSLPVPTGKVGPLHF
TGTGCCAGCAGCTTGCCCGTACCGACAGGGAAAGTAGGGCCCCTCCACTTT
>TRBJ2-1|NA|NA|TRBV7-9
CASTGTQQFF
TGTGCCAGCACCGGGACACAGCAGTTCTTC
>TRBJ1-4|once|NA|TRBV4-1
CASSQDIIGGGEKLFF
TGCGCCAGCAGCCAAGATATTATAGGGGGGGGTGAAAAACTGTTTTTT
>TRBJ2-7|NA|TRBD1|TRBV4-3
CASSQEIAGTGGWEQYF
TGCGCCAGCAGCCAAGAAATTGCCGGGACAGGGGGATGGGAGCAGTACTTC
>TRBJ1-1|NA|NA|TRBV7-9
CASRNGNTEAFF
TGTGCCAGCAGAAACGGGAACACTGAAGCTTTCTTT
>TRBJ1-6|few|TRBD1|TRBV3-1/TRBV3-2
CASSQEPVDRAYNSPLHF
TGTGCCAGCAGCCAAGAACCTGTGGACAGGGCATATAATTCACCCCTCCACTTT
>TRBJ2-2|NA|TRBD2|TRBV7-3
CASSFTSARGTGELFF
TGTGCCAGCAGCTTTACTAGCGCCCGGGGCACCGGGGAGCTGTTTTTT
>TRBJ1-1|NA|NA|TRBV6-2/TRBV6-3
CASSYSAGLNTEAFF
TGTGCCAGCAGTTACTCAGCAGGTTTGAACACTGAAGCTTTCTTT
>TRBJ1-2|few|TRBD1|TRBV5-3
CARSTTQDRKSNYGYTF
TGTGCCAGAAGCACGACTCAGGACAGGAAGTCGAACTATGGCTACACCTTC
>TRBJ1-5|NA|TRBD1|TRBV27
CASSPGTVSNQPQHF
TGTGCCAGCAGCCCTGGGACAGTCAGCAATCAGCCCCAGCATTTT
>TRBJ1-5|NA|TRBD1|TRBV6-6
CASSPDRGSGSNQPQHF
TGTGCCAGCAGTCCCGACAGGGGGAGTGGTAGCAATCAGCCCCAGCATTTT
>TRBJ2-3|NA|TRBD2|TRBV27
CASSVAGGTSGVQYF
TGTGCCAGCAGCGTAGCGGGGGGAACCAGTGGGGTGCAGTATTTT
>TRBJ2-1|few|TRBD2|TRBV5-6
CASSIQTSGDSSYNEQFF
TGTGCCAGCAGCATTCAGACTAGCGGAGATAGCTCCTACAATGAGCAGTTCTTC
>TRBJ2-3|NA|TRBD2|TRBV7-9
CASSPTAGDPTDTQYF
TGTGCCAGCAGCCCCACTGCGGGGGACCCCACAGATACGCAGTATTTT
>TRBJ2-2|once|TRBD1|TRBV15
CATSRTGITGELFF
TGTGCCACCAGCAGGACAGGGATCACCGGGGAGCTGTTTTTT
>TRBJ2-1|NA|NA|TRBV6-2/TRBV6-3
CASSYSITGLERSYNEQFF
TGTGCCAGCAGTTACTCGATTACGGGTCTCGAAAGGTCCTACAATGAGCAGTTCTTC
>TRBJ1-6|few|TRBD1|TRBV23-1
CASSHAWDRKKTPLHF
TGCGCCAGCAGTCACGCGTGGGACAGGAAGAAAACACCCCTCCACTTT
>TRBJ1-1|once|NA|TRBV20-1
CSASPGPEAFF
TGCAGTGCTAGTCCAGGGCCTGAAGCTTTCTTT
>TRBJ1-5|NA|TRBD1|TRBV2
CASSGTGGNQPQHF
TGTGCCAGCAGTGGGACAGGAGGCAATCAGCCCCAGCATTTT
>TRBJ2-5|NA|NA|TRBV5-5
CASSPGNGVAETQYF
TGTGCCAGCAGCCCCGGGAACGGGGTAGCGGAGACCCAGTACTTC
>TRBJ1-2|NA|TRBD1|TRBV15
CATSPDRGPDGYTF
TGTGCCACCAGCCCGGACAGGGGGCCGGATGGCTACACCTTC
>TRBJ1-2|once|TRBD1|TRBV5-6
CASSPEGQGERGYTF
TGTGCCAGCAGCCCGGAGGGACAGGGGGAGAGGGGCTACACCTTC
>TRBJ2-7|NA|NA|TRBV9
CASSVGGRPSSYEQYF
TGTGCCAGCAGCGTAGGGGGGAGGCCAAGCTCCTACGAGCAGTACTTC
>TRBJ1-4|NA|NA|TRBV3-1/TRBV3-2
CASSQRQATNEKLFF
TGTGCCAGCAGCCAAAGGCAGGCAACTAATGAAAAACTGTTTTTT
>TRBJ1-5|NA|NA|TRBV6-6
CASRPTGGNQPQHF
TGTGCCAGCAGGCCCACGGGGGGCAATCAGCCCCAGCATTTT
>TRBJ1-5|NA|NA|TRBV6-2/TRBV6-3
CASSATRESQHF
TGTGCCAGCAGTGCAACGAGGGAGTCCCAGCATTTT
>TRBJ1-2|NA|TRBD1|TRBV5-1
CASSLQGARGYTF
TGCGCCAGCAGCTTGCAGGGGGCGCGAGGCTACACCTTC
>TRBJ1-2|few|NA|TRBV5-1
CASSSAVSGGLDGYTF
TGCGCCAGCAGCTCGGCCGTTTCGGGCGGGCTGGATGGCTACACCTTC
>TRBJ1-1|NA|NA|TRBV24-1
CATSSNTEAFF
TGTGCCACCTCCAGTAACACTGAAGCTTTCTTT